Listed here are 19 T cell receptor beta chains from one sample, sequenced in a study of blood T cell repertoires in COVID-19. The assay was immunoSEQ multiplex PCR, and TCRdb's table has in-frame clones only and misses some. Here the sample spans a few hundred thousand clones, about 85% being singletons. The sequencing input was peripheral blood. These receptors came from a middle-aged man who had recovered from COVID-19.

This rearrangement joins TRBV6-1 to TRBJ2-7; 9 nucleotides align to TRBD2. The CDR3 is made up of 15 amino acids. After removal of 1 base from V and 5 bases from J, the junction contained 6 bases not matched to a gene. Germline V gene sequence: CDR1 MNHNS, CDR2 SASEGT. CDR3 bases: TGTGCCAGCAGTGAAGGGGGTAGCGGGAGCGACGAGCAGTACTTC. This translates into CASSEGGSGSDEQYF.

V usage is TRBV6-5 and J usage is TRBJ1-2; 8 bases map to TRBD1. The CDR3 covers 13 residues. With 6 bases clipped from V and 8 bases from J, the junction kept 8 bases outside the gene matches. CDR1 and CDR2 (germline): MNHEY, SVGAGI. In DNA form, the CDR3 reads TGTGCCAGCAGACGACAGGGGAGAAGCGGCTACACCTTC. This sequence encodes CASRRQGRSGYTF.

This clone appeared a single time. The V and J genes are TRBV7-9 and TRBJ1-5; D ambiguous. The CDR3 has 12 residues. V was trimmed by 5 bases and J by 10 bases, leaving 12 bases between them. From germline, CDR1 is SEHNR and CDR2 FQNEAQ (reference sequence). This CDR3 reads CASSLDVGPQHF. CDR3 DNA: TGTGCCAGCAGCCTCGACGTGGGCCCCCAGCATTTT.

The chain joins TRBV4-1 to TRBJ2-1; 15 bases fit TRBD2. Losses at the gene ends were 4 bases for V and 0 bases for J; bases not matched to a gene: 4. Germline V CDR1 and CDR2: MGHRA, YSYEKL. CDR3 size: 18 residues. Here the CDR3 reads CASSRGLAGGSSYNEQFF. The CDR3 coding sequence is TGCGCCAGCAGCCGTGGACTAGCGGGGGGGAGCTCCTACAATGAGCAGTTCTTC.

This sequence joins TRBV9 and TRBJ1-1; no clear D gene. The CDR3 runs 13 residues. V was cut by 4 bases and J by 5 bases, with 12 bases left in between. Germline V gene lookup returns CDR1 SGDLS and CDR2 YYNGEE. As DNA, the CDR3 is TGTGCCAGCAGCCCCTCGGTCGATACTGAAGCTTTCTTT. Translated: CASSPSVDTEAFF.

The chain couples TRBV30 to TRBJ2-3; maybe TRBD2 (6 bases). Germline V gives CDR1 GTSNPN, CDR2 SVGIG (reference sequence). Trimming pared 5 bases from V and 2 bases from J, leaving 11 bases between. The CDR3 extends over 13 amino acids. CDR3 region: CAWWDFLTDTQYF. Written as DNA, the CDR3 is TGTGCCTGGTGGGACTTCCTCACAGATACGCAGTATTTT.

This rearrangement joins TRBV30 to TRBJ1-5, with 9 bases matching TRBD1. V trimming: 0 bases; J trimming: 6 bases; junction bases outside the gene matches: 9. The CDR3 totals 16 residues. Germline CDR1 GTSNPN, CDR2 SVGIG (reference sequence). The CDR3 DNA reads as TGTGCCTGGAGTGTACGTGGACAGGGGAGAGGTCAGCCCCAGCATTTT. Translated: CAWSVRGQGRGQPQHF.

This sequence joins TRBV25-1 and TRBJ1-1, with D uncertain. CDR3 length: 13 residues. The V and J ends lost 8 bases and 0 bases respectively, with 10 bases between them. Germline V gene sequence: CDR1 MGHDK, CDR2 SYGVNS. CDR3 coding DNA: TGTGCCAGCGAAACAGAGATGAACACTGAAGCTTTCTTT. Its protein is CASETEMNTEAFF. Full variable domain (remainder filled in from reference TRBV25-1 and TRBJ1-1): EADIYQTPRYLVIGTGKKITLECSQTMGHDKMYWYQQDPGMELHLIHYSYGVNSTEKGDLSSESTVSRIRTEHFPLTLESARPSHTSQYLCASETEMNTEAFFGQGTRLTVV.

This chain connects TRBV11-3 to TRBJ2-3; 9 bases are a match to TRBD1. Trimming at V came to 1 base and at J to 4 bases, leaving 6 bases not matched to a gene. Germline loops: CDR1 SGHNT, CDR2 YENEEA. The CDR3 is made up of 16 amino acids. CDR3: CASSLGTGARADTQYF. Here the CDR3 DNA reads TGTGCCAGCAGCTTAGGGACAGGGGCGAGAGCAGATACGCAGTATTTT. Supplemented by reference TRBV11-3 and TRBJ2-3, the full variable domain reads EAGVVQSPRYKIIEKKQPVAFWCNPISGHNTLYWYLQNLGQGPELLIRYENEEAVDDSQLPKDRFSAERLKGVDSTLKIQPAELGDSAVYLCASSLGTGARADTQYFGPGTRLTVL.

V usage is TRBV7-2 and J usage is TRBJ2-1, with D perhaps TRBD1 (6 bases). The CDR3 runs to 16 residues. The germline V and J ends were trimmed by 4 bases and 0 bases, with 13 bases remaining between them. Germline V gene lookup returns CDR1 SGHTA and CDR2 FQGNSA. The CDR3 sequence: CASSSQAGVSYNEQFF. Written as DNA, the CDR3 is TGTGCCAGCAGCTCGCAGGCAGGGGTCTCCTACAATGAGCAGTTCTTC.

V is TRBV28 and J is TRBJ2-7, with a possible D match to TRBD2 (5 bases). Germline CDR1 is MDHEN and CDR2 is SYDVKM. The CDR3 consists of 16 residues. Trimming took off 2 bases at V and 4 bases at J, with 18 bases between the two ends. As DNA, the CDR3 is TGTGCCAGCAGTTTAAGCCAGACCGGTCGGAGGTACGAGCAGTACTTC. As protein: CASSLSQTGRRYEQYF.

About this clone itself: Its ends do not fully match the called genes, so a read error is possible. The chain carries TRBV7-9 and TRBJ2-5; 7 bases line up with TRBD1. The CDR3 is 15 residues long. Germline lookup yields CDR1 SEHNR and CDR2 FQNEAQ (reference sequence). Written as DNA, the CDR3 is TGTGCCAGCGGTGACACAGGGGCCCTGCAAGAGATCCAGTACTTC. It yields the protein CASGDTGALQEIQYF.

This clone has just a few counts. The chain combines TRBV2 with TRBJ2-7; 9 bases match TRBD1. Germline values: CDR1 SNHLY, CDR2 FYNNEI. The CDR3 extends over 16 amino acids. Trimming cost V 5 bases and J 7 bases; bases outside gene matches: 15. Here the CDR3 reads CASSRIQAGTGLEQYF. The CDR3 bases are TGTGCCAGCAGTCGAATCCAAGCCGGGACAGGGTTGGAGCAGTACTTC. The variable domain in full, with the rest retrieved from reference TRBV2 and TRBJ2-7, is EPEVTQTPSHQVTQMGQEVILRCVPISNHLYFYWYRQILGQKVEFLVSFYNNEISEKSEIFDDQFSVERPDGSNFTLKIRSTKLEDSAMYFCASSRIQAGTGLEQYFGPGTRLTVT.

DNA of the CDR3: TGCAGCGTACTTCCGGGACTAGTGGCGGTTGCCCAAGAGACCCAGTACTTC. Amino acid sequence: CSVLPGLVAVAQETQYF. The V and J genes are TRBV29-1 and TRBJ2-5, with 8 bases aligning to TRBD2. J gave up 1 base and V 6 bases, and 16 bases lay outside the gene matches. CDR3 size: 17 residues. Per the germline V gene, CDR1 is SQVTM and CDR2 is ANQGSEA.

The J gene is TRBJ1-6, the V gene TRBV6-1; D may be TRBD1 (5 bases). V gave up 2 bases and J gave up 11 bases, with 16 bases separating them. The CDR3 has 15 residues. The germline V gene encodes CDR1 MNHNS and CDR2 SASEGT. As DNA, the CDR3 is TGTGCCAGCAGTGAATTGTCGGGGGGATTACCACCCCTCCACTTT. It encodes CASSELSGGLPPLHF.

This chain joins TRBV5-1 and TRBJ1-2, with 7 bases matching TRBD1. Germline CDR1 reads SGHRS; CDR2 reads YFSETQ. With V trimmed by 4 bases and J by 3 bases, 3 bases remained unmatched. CDR3 length: 13 amino acids. The CDR3 loop is CASSTGTDYGYTF. CDR3 coding DNA: TGCGCCAGCAGCACAGGGACAGACTATGGCTACACCTTC.

The rearrangement uses TRBV11-3 and TRBJ2-5; 8 bases are a match to TRBD1. With V trimmed by 1 base and J by 2 bases, 0 bases remained unmatched. Germline CDR1 is SGHNT and CDR2 is YENEEA. The CDR3 length is 14 residues. In DNA form, the CDR3 reads TGTGCCAGCAGCTTAGGGACAGGGCAAGAGACCCAGTACTTC. It yields the protein CASSLGTGQETQYF.

The J gene is TRBJ1-6, the V gene TRBV24-1; possible D gene TRBD1, 6 bases. V was trimmed by 1 base and J by 5 bases, leaving 26 bases between them. Germline CDR1 KGHDR, CDR2 SFDVKD. The CDR3 is made up of 21 amino acids. Written as DNA, the CDR3 is TGTGCCACCAGTGATTTCGGTCCGGGACAACAAGCGCCTAGGGATAATTCACCCCTCCACTTT. Protein: CATSDFGPGQQAPRDNSPLHF.

V is TRBV5-1 and J is TRBJ2-7; 11 bases fit TRBD1. The CDR3 runs 14 residues. The V gene end was trimmed by 3 bases and the J gene end by 3 bases; junction bases not matched to a gene: 2. The germline CDR1 and CDR2 sequences are SGHRS and YFSETQ. DNA of the CDR3: TGCGCCAGCAGCTGGACAGGGGGCGGCTACGAGCAGTACTTC. Residues: CASSWTGGGYEQYF. Full variable domain (missing parts from reference TRBV5-1 and TRBJ2-7): KAGVTQTPRYLIKTRGQQVTLSCSPISGHRSVSWYQQTPGQGLQFLFEYFSETQRNKGNFPGRFSGRQFSNSRSEMNVSTLELGDSALYLCASSWTGGGYEQYFGPGTRLTVT.